Below are 15 T cell receptor beta chains sequenced from a single sample in a study of blood T cell repertoires in COVID-19. TCRdb's table, derived via immunoSEQ multiplex PCR, lists solely in-frame clones and lacks some. The top ten hold more than 10% of the sample, which has tens of thousands of clones, 84% seen once. The sample consisted of peripheral blood. Receptor source: a man in his fifties with COVID-19, enrolled during active disease.

This clone is termed medium-sized. Other nucleotide sequences in the sample specify the same CDR3. V usage is TRBV27 and J usage is TRBJ1-6; 7 nucleotides match TRBD1. V lost 6 bases to trimming and J lost 0 bases; unmatched junction nucleotides: 5. The CDR3 length is 16 residues. CDR1 is MNHEY and CDR2 is SMNVEV in the germline V gene (reference sequence). As DNA, the CDR3 is TGTGCCAGCAGACTCACAGGGGTCTCCTATAATTCACCCCTCCACTTT. Translation gives CASRLTGVSYNSPLHF.

This chain links TRBV7-2 with TRBJ1-2, with 8 bases lining up with TRBD1. This CDR3 is 15 amino acids long. V gave up 5 bases and J gave up 3 bases; unmatched junction bases: 8. CDR1 and CDR2 (germline): SGHTA, FQGNSA. This chain's CDR3 is CASSRQGLMDYGYTF. Here the CDR3 DNA reads TGTGCCAGCAGCAGACAGGGGTTGATGGACTATGGCTACACCTTC.

The J gene is TRBJ2-7, the V gene TRBV3-1 (or the pseudogene TRBV3-2); maybe TRBD1 (5 bases). Trimming pared 2 bases from V and 2 bases from J, leaving 7 bases between. Germline lookup yields CDR1 LGHDT and CDR2 YNNKEL (reference sequence). This CDR3 region has 13 residues. The CDR3 sequence is CASSQTGTYEQYF. CDR3 DNA: TGTGCCAGCAGCCAAACAGGAACCTACGAGCAGTACTTC.

The genes are TRBV30 and TRBJ1-6, with 8 bases matching TRBD1. Germline V gene data show CDR1 as GTSNPN and CDR2 as SVGIG (reference sequence). V was pared by 5 bases and J by 9 bases, with 3 bases of the junction left unmatched. CDR3 length equals 12 residues. The CDR3 DNA reads TGTGCCTGGGCCGGGACAGGTTCACCCCTCCACTTT. It yields the protein CAWAGTGSPLHF. The full variable domain, with the rest looked up from reference TRBV30 and TRBJ1-6, is SQTIHQWPATLVQPVGSPLSLECTVEGTSNPNLYWYRQAAGRGLQLLFYSVGIGQISSEVPQNLSASRPQDRQFILSSKKLLLSDSGFYLCAWAGTGSPLHFGNGTRLTVT.

The CDR3 region is CASSGTVSSYNSPLHF. The CDR3 nucleotides read TGTGCCAGCAGTGGGACAGTAAGCTCCTATAATTCACCCCTCCACTTT. The genes are TRBV5-5 and TRBJ1-6; 7 positions match TRBD1. The CDR3 is made up of 16 amino acids. The V segment lost 5 bases and the J segment 0 bases; nucleotides outside the gene matches: 5. CDR1 SGHKS and CDR2 YYEKEE come from the germline V gene (reference sequence).

The V and J genes are TRBV5-1 and TRBJ2-5; TRBD1 matches at 7 bases. The CDR3 length is 14 residues. V dropped 2 bases and J dropped 0; count of bases not matched to a gene: 1. Germline CDR1 SGHRS, CDR2 YFSETQ. The CDR3 region has the DNA TGCGCCAGCAGCTTTCAGGGGGACCAAGAGACCCAGTACTTC. Translated: CASSFQGDQETQYF.

V usage is TRBV7-9 and J usage is TRBJ1-1; possible D gene TRBD1, 5 bases. Between the trimmed V and J ends, which lost 4 bases and 1 base, there was a span of 10 bases. The CDR3 sequence is 14 residues long. The germline CDR1 and CDR2 sequences are SEHNR and FQNEAQ (reference sequence). As DNA, the CDR3 is TGTGCCAGCAGCTCCAGGGTAGGGAACACTGAAGCTTTCTTT. Translated, it gives CASSSRVGNTEAFF.

This rearrangement joins TRBV11-2 to TRBJ2-5; 10 nucleotides match TRBD2. CDR1 is SGHAT, CDR2 FQNNGV, per germline. CDR3 length: 16 residues. Losses at the gene ends were 6 bases for V and 5 bases for J; bases not matched to a gene: 12. DNA of the CDR3: TGTGCCAGCAGGCACTCGGGAGCGGGGGGGCGTGAGACCCAGTACTTC. Protein product: CASRHSGAGGRETQYF.

V gene TRBV6-5 combines with J gene TRBJ1-2; D is possibly TRBD1 (5 bases). V was clipped by 1 base and J by 5 bases, with 8 bases between them. The germline V gene encodes CDR1 MNHEY and CDR2 SVGAGI. The CDR3 has 13 residues. CDR3 bases: TGTGCCAGCAGTTACTTTGGGGGGTATGGCTACACCTTC. The encoded protein is CASSYFGGYGYTF.

This clone came up once. The chain couples TRBV6-2 or TRBV6-3 to TRBJ1-1; no definite D call. In germline, CDR1 is MNHEY, CDR2 SVGEGT. Trimming stripped 7 bases from V and 4 bases from J, with 16 bases between. The CDR3 extends over 14 amino acids. CDR3 in amino acids: CASIPGGSGTEAFF. In DNA form, the CDR3 reads TGTGCCAGCATCCCGGGCGGGTCTGGCACTGAAGCTTTCTTT.

The gene calls are TRBV6-1 and TRBJ1-5; possible D gene TRBD1, 6 bases. The CDR3 spans 18 residues. V shed 4 bases and J shed 1 base, with 20 bases lying between them. Germline assignment: CDR1 MNHNS and CDR2 SASEGT. The CDR3 nucleotides read TGTGCCAGCAGTGGGCGACAGGTCACCCATGGAAGCAATCAGCCCCAGCATTTT. Translation gives CASSGRQVTHGSNQPQHF.

The rearrangement links TRBV7-8 to TRBJ2-3; a possible D gene is TRBD2 (6 bases). In germline, CDR1 is SGHVS, CDR2 FQNEAQ. There are 15 residues in the CDR3. V lost 5 bases, J lost 0 bases, and 12 bases lay in between. The CDR3 reads CASSPIAESTDTQYF. Here the CDR3 DNA reads TGTGCCAGCAGCCCGATAGCGGAGAGCACAGATACGCAGTATTTT.

This clone has only one observation. V and J are TRBV18 and TRBJ1-2; 9 bases are shared with TRBD1. Germline assignment: CDR1 KGHSH and CDR2 LQKENI. This CDR3 contains 15 residues. Losses at the gene ends were 6 bases for V and 6 bases for J; bases not matched to a gene: 11. Written as DNA, the CDR3 is TGTGCCAGCTCGCAAGCGACAGGGGGAGTCCATGGCTACACCTTC. This codes for CASSQATGGVHGYTF.

This clone was counted a single time. The chain links TRBV5-4 to TRBJ2-7; TRBD2 matches 9 bases. J was trimmed by 3 bases and V by 0 bases; bases with no gene match: 7. The CDR3 is 16 amino acids. CDR1 is SGHNT and CDR2 is YYREEE in the germline V gene (reference sequence). The CDR3 DNA follows: TGTGCCAGCAGCTTGGCCGCGGGGGGGAATTTCTACGAGCAGTACTTC. Protein product: CASSLAAGGNFYEQYF.

The chain has TRBV20-1 and TRBJ2-5, with 7 bases matching TRBD1. The CDR3 runs 14 residues. V lost 3 bases and J lost 0; bases outside the gene matches: 4. Germline V lookup: CDR1 DFQATT, CDR2 SNEGSKA (reference sequence). The CDR3 DNA reads as TGCAGTGCTAGTTACAGGGGCCACCAAGAGACCCAGTACTTC. Translated: CSASYRGHQETQYF.